This TCR beta chain was found in a study of T cells in Graves' hyperthyroidism and ophthalmopathy. Regarding the study as a whole: Ophthalmopathy prediction by the model preceded onset by a median approximately 6.9 months. Blood also showed most of the thyroid clonotypes that were expanded above 0.001. Ophthalmopathy and stable hyperthyroidism were told apart by a 13 V-J model.

Regarding this clonotype: Its target is not known.

TCR beta CDR3 regions were amplified from RNA. Using the HTBI primer set, a first-round RT-PCR was run on the TCR CDR3. TCRdb used MiXCR to reprocess the multiplex PCR reads, holding one entry per CDR3 protein. The data hold around 350,000 distinct CDR3 sequences, with approximately 20% observed a single time. The germline V and J ends were trimmed by 4 bases and 5 bases, with 29 bases remaining between them. The germline gives CDR1 SGHAT, CDR2 FQNNGV. This CDR3 region has 19 residues. The sequenced sample consisted of blood. V gene TRBV11-2 combines with J gene TRBJ2-5; the D gene is possibly TRBD1 (6 bases). This clonotype originated in a woman aged 18-29 years with Graves' hyperthyroidism. CDR3 loop: CASSSFTGSEGSRGETQYF. In DNA, the CDR3 is TGTGCCAGCAGCTCCTTCACAGGGTCCGAAGGCTCCCGTGGGGAGACCCAGTACTTC.